This T cell receptor beta chain was sequenced during a study of Tregs in tolerant kidney transplant recipients. TCRdb's copy holds only in-frame clones and misses some; the assay was immunoSEQ multiplex PCR. Of 200,000 to 300,000 clones listed, 80% to 85% were seen once; the top ten hold roughly 0.67%. Overall study findings and caveats: Expanding Tregs on activated donor B cells appeared to best identify donor-specific TCRbeta clones. Biological reproducibility was not directly addressed, but technical replication error appeared minimal.

V dropped 7 bases and J dropped 5 bases, with 14 bases sitting between them. The CDR3 spans 13 residues. CDR1 LNHDA and CDR2 SQIVND come from the germline V gene (reference sequence). CD4+CD25+CD127- Tregs, CD4+CD25- non-Tregs, CD4 and CD8 cells were sorted. As concerns this clone: Its antigen is unidentified.

Sequenced: CD4+ T cells from blood. The V gene is TRBV19, the J gene TRBJ2-5; possible D gene TRBD2, 5 bases. This receptor was obtained from a human donor in good health. The chain's CDR3 is CASNTGLMETQYF. DNA for the CDR3: TGTGCCAGTAATACGGGATTGATGGAGACCCAGTACTTC.